This TCR beta chain was obtained from a study of breast tumors, draining lymph nodes, adjacent tissues. Findings and caveats of the study: Data fit most tumor T cells coming from lymph node, expanding in tumor. Luminal-like breast cancer showed significantly higher tumor–nontumor repertoire similarity than basal-like. Tumors had less TCR diversity than lymph nodes, more than nontumor tissue.

This clonotype was seen at least ten times. Its antigen is not known. TCRdb passed the multiplex PCR reads through MiXCR, listing each CDR3 protein once. This sample has approximately 210,000 distinct CDR3 sequences; nearly 35% occur once, and the top ten carry 3% to 4.5%. Breast cancer patients provided tissue from their axillary draining lymph nodes. Between the trimmed V and J ends, which lost 3 bases and 4 bases, there was a span of 19 bases. The CDR3 runs to 16 residues. Looked up from germline, CDR1 is DFQATT and CDR2 is SNEGSKA (reference sequence). The TCR originated in a female donor with breast cancer. Some clones in this sample may be carry-over from other donors' samples. Sequences were obtained from axillary lymph node tissue. V usage is TRBV20-1 and J usage is TRBJ1-3, with a weak D call TRBD1 (5 bases). The CDR3 protein is CSASPDWGTGGNTIYF. The CDR3 coding sequence is TGCAGTGCTAGTCCGGATTGGGGGACGGGGGGAAACACCATATATTTT.